Listed below are T cell receptor beta chains from one sample, sequenced in a study of Tregs in tolerant kidney transplant recipients. The protocol was immunoSEQ multiplex PCR, while the TCRdb copy is restricted to in-frame clones and leaves out a portion. The table lists 98,000 or so clones, around 91% of them singletons. The sequenced sample was CD4+ T cells from blood, obtained before the transplant. The receptors derive from a human donor who received a combined kidney and bone marrow transplant. Each CDR3 is given with its conserved first and last residue. Fields, in order: V gene, J gene, D gene, CDR3 protein, CDR3 DNA. D genes are given only for firm matches.

v_gene: TRBV7-8
j_gene: TRBJ2-4
d_gene: TRBD2
CDR3aa: CASSLAGGSSNIQYF
CDR3nt: TGTGCCAGCAGCTTAGCGGGAGGGTCAAGCAACATTCAGTACTTC

v_gene: TRBV27
j_gene: TRBJ2-7
d_gene: .
CDR3aa: CASSLTPTRGRGTYEQYF
CDR3nt: TGTGCCAGCAGTTTGACCCCCACCCGAGGCAGGGGTACCTACGAGCAGTACTTC

v_gene: TRBV30
j_gene: TRBJ2-3
d_gene: TRBD2
CDR3aa: CAWSVSLAGVTQYF
CDR3nt: TGTGCCTGGAGTGTATCACTAGCGGGAGTTACGCAGTATTTT

v_gene: TRBV6-5
j_gene: TRBJ1-2
d_gene: TRBD1
CDR3aa: CASSYGQGYYGYTF
CDR3nt: TGTGCCAGCAGTTATGGACAGGGGTACTATGGCTACACCTTC

v_gene: TRBV5-1
j_gene: TRBJ2-1
d_gene: TRBD2
CDR3aa: CASSLAGTSSEQFF
CDR3nt: TGCGCCAGCAGCTTGGCCGGGACTAGTTCTGAGCAGTTCTTC

v_gene: TRBV2
j_gene: TRBJ2-3
d_gene: TRBD1
CDR3aa: CASGTGQDTQYF
CDR3nt: TGTGCCAGCGGGACAGGGCAAGATACGCAGTATTTT

v_gene: TRBV29-1
j_gene: TRBJ2-1
d_gene: TRBD2
CDR3aa: CSVGRVGVGGINEQFF
CDR3nt: TGCAGCGTTGGCCGGGTGGGAGTGGGGGGGATCAATGAGCAGTTCTTC

v_gene: TRBV10-3
j_gene: TRBJ2-7
d_gene: .
CDR3aa: CAISDLSGGSSSYEQYF
CDR3nt: TGTGCCATCAGTGACCTCAGCGGCGGGTCTAGCTCCTACGAGCAGTACTTC

v_gene: TRBV15
j_gene: TRBJ2-3
d_gene: .
CDR3aa: CATSRGGGITDTQYF
CDR3nt: TGTGCCACCAGCAGAGGGGGCGGAATCACAGATACGCAGTATTTT

v_gene: TRBV25-1
j_gene: TRBJ2-7
d_gene: TRBD1
CDR3aa: CASSTHGQGRGEQYF
CDR3nt: TGTGCCAGCAGTACCCACGGACAGGGAAGGGGCGAGCAGTACTTC

v_gene: TRBV11-2
j_gene: TRBJ2-3
d_gene: TRBD1
CDR3aa: CASSLGQGSYTQYF
CDR3nt: TGTGCCAGCAGCTTGGGACAGGGGTCCTATACGCAGTATTTT

v_gene: TRBV5-6
j_gene: TRBJ2-7
d_gene: .
CDR3aa: CASSLGQGFLSTEQYF
CDR3nt: TGTGCCAGCAGCTTGGGCCAGGGGTTTTTATCAACCGAGCAGTACTTC

v_gene: TRBV5-1
j_gene: TRBJ2-5
d_gene: .
CDR3aa: CASSANQETQYF
CDR3nt: TGCGCCAGCAGCGCGAACCAAGAGACCCAGTACTTC

v_gene: TRBV11-3
j_gene: TRBJ2-1
d_gene: .
CDR3aa: CASSGKGGDEQFF
CDR3nt: TGTGCCAGCAGCGGAAAGGGGGGGGATGAGCAGTTCTTC

v_gene: TRBV28
j_gene: TRBJ2-1
d_gene: TRBD2
CDR3aa: CASSITSGGSYNEQFF
CDR3nt: TGTGCCAGCAGTATTACTAGCGGGGGGTCCTACAATGAGCAGTTCTTC

v_gene: TRBV10-2
j_gene: TRBJ2-1
d_gene: TRBD2
CDR3aa: CASRGVQVNYNEQFF
CDR3nt: TGCGCCAGCCGGGGGGTGCAGGTCAACTACAATGAGCAGTTCTTC

v_gene: TRBV6-5
j_gene: TRBJ2-7
d_gene: TRBD2
CDR3aa: CASSTTSGSRYEQYF
CDR3nt: TGTGCCAGCAGCACGACTAGCGGGAGTCGATACGAGCAGTACTTC